This section outlines one T cell receptor (beta chain) sequence together with its context. Its specificity is unknown. The sample originates from a study of T cell responses to AZD1222 COVID-19 vaccine. Points from the study as a whole: There were repertoire samples only from the period after the peak T cell response.

TCRdb's table, derived via immunoSEQ multiplex PCR, lists solely in-frame clones and lacks some. This sample has about 85,000 clones, with roughly nine tenths found just once. CDR1 and CDR2 from the germline V gene are KGHDR and SFDVKD. The CDR3 spans 15 residues. Trimming took 7 bases from V and 4 from J; bases not matched to a gene: 8. The sequence came from an adult in good health. Sequencing used peripheral blood, obtained on day 0 of AZD1222 vaccination. The chain is built from TRBV24-1 and TRBJ1-1; the match to TRBD1 covers 10 bases. CDR3 sequence: CATSRQGAGGTEAFF. The CDR3 nucleotides read TGTGCCACCAGCCGACAGGGGGCAGGTGGCACTGAAGCTTTCTTT.